A selection of T cell receptor beta chains follows, all from one sample in a study of cytomegalovirus exposure and HLA in healthy donors. Assay used: immunoSEQ multiplex PCR; TCRdb lists only in-frame clones, some missing. The sample holds 100,000 to 150,000 clones, approximately 80% seen once. The sequenced sample was PBMCs. The receptors stem from a man aged 30-40 years in good health and CMV-seropositive. Each CDR3 is given with its conserved first and last residue. The order of the fields is J gene, V gene, CDR3 length, D gene, clone size, CDR3 DNA, CDR3 protein. The D gene is left open where the match is weak. Rows give clone size only sometimes, using once, few, many, or a class for an expanded clone.

TRBJ2-1 TRBV6-1 15 . . TGTGCCAGCATTGGGCGAGCGGACTCCTACAATGAGCAGTTCTTC CASIGRADSYNEQFF
TRBJ2-3 TRBV18 12 . . TGTGCCAGCTCACCCTACACAGATACGCAGTATTTT CASSPYTDTQYF
TRBJ1-1 TRBV28 13 TRBD1 . TGTGCCACCCAACGGACAGGGAACACTGAAGCTTTCTTT CATQRTGNTEAFF
TRBJ2-3 TRBV6-6 12 TRBD2 few TGTGCCAGCGGACTAGCGATGGATACGCAGTATTTT CASGLAMDTQYF
TRBJ1-1 TRBV7-3 15 . . TGTGCCAGCAGCTTAAACGGCGGGGGGTACACTGAAGCTTTCTTT CASSLNGGGYTEAFF
TRBJ2-7 TRBV10-1 17 TRBD2 . TGCGCCAGCAGTGAGCCCGCCCGGGGGGGGGCGCGGAACGAGCAGTACTTC CASSEPARGGARNEQYF
TRBJ1-2 TRBV29-1 13 TRBD1 once TGCAGCGTTCCAACCGGGACAGGGTATGGCTACACCTTC CSVPTGTGYGYTF
TRBJ1-5 TRBV27 15 . . TGTGCCAGCAGTCCGACGTATGGGGCACAGCAGCCCCAGCATTTT CASSPTYGAQQPQHF
TRBJ2-1 TRBV27 12 TRBD1 once TGTGCCAGCAGTTACAGGGGCAATGAGCAGTTCTTC CASSYRGNEQFF
TRBJ2-3 TRBV4-3 17 TRBD2 . TGCGCCAGCAGCCAAGATCTAGGACTAGCGGGGGGGGATACGCAGTATTTT CASSQDLGLAGGDTQYF
TRBJ2-7 TRBV29-1 15 TRBD1 . TGCAGCGTTGAAGGTGGGACAGGGGGCGCCTACGAGCAGTACTTC CSVEGGTGGAYEQYF